The next 6 T cell receptor beta chains were all read from a single sample in a study of blood T cell repertoires in COVID-19. Assay: immunoSEQ multiplex PCR; the TCRdb copy retains only in-frame clones and omits some. The table has approximately 28,000 clones, about 77% seen once. Sequencing was carried out using peripheral blood. These receptors all stem from an elderly man with active or convalescent COVID-19.

The chain carries TRBV19 and TRBJ2-1; D might be TRBD1 (5 bases). This CDR3 has 14 amino acids. V was shortened by 2 bases and J by 1 base, with 6 bases between the two germline ends. Germline V gene data show CDR1 as LNHDA and CDR2 as SQIVND (reference sequence). The CDR3 sequence is CASSIQGSYNEQFF. CDR3 nucleotide sequence: TGTGCCAGTAGTATACAGGGATCCTACAATGAGCAGTTCTTC.

The chain joins TRBV6-4 to TRBJ2-7; 7 nucleotides line up with TRBD1. The CDR3 length is 13 residues. Germline lookup yields CDR1 MRHNA and CDR2 SNTAGT. V was clipped by 2 bases and J by 3 bases; unmatched bases: 1. CDR3 DNA sequence: TGTGCCAGCAGTGACGCAGGGGGCTACGAGCAGTACTTC. Translation gives CASSDAGGYEQYF.

The V call is TRBV18, the J call TRBJ2-7; tentative D call: TRBD2 (6 bases). The V end was cut by 5 bases, the J end by 0 bases, with 11 bases between. The CDR3 totals 14 residues. Per germline, CDR1 KGHSH and CDR2 LQKENI. In DNA, the CDR3 is TGTGCCAGCTCAAAAATAGCGGACTCCTACGAGCAGTACTTC. It translates to CASSKIADSYEQYF. The variable domain in full, completed from reference TRBV18 and TRBJ2-7, reads NAGVMQNPRHLVRRRGQEARLRCSPMKGHSHVYWYRQLPEEGLKFMVYLQKENIIDESGMPKERFSAEFPKEGPSILRIQQVVRGDSAAYFCASSKIADSYEQYFGPGTRLTVT.

This chain uses TRBV5-6 with TRBJ2-2, with D tentatively TRBD1 (5 bases). Trimming took 4 bases from V and 4 from J, leaving 14 bases between them. This CDR3 is 15 amino acids long. The germline gives CDR1 SGHDT, CDR2 YYEEEE. Here the CDR3 reads CASSARQYATGELFF. The DNA of the CDR3 is TGTGCCAGCAGCGCTCGACAGTACGCCACCGGGGAGCTGTTTTTT. Based on the CDR3 plus reference TRBV5-6 and TRBJ2-2, the full variable domain is DAGVTQSPTHLIKTRGQQVTLRCSPKSGHDTVSWYQQALGQGPQFIFQYYEEEERQRGNFPDRFSGHQFPNYSSELNVNALLLGDSALYLCASSARQYATGELFFGEGSRLTVL.

This chain joins TRBV25-1 and TRBJ2-1; TRBD1 matches at 7 bases. J was trimmed by 12 bases and V by 4 bases; bases with no gene match: 9. The germline gives CDR1 MGHDK, CDR2 SYGVNS. The CDR3 runs 13 residues. CDR3 nucleotide sequence: TGTGCCAGCAGTGCCTCATGGTACAGGGGGCAGTTCTTC. It translates to CASSASWYRGQFF.

This chain connects TRBV19 to TRBJ2-4, with 9 positions matching TRBD2. There are 18 residues in the CDR3. Germline V gene data show CDR1 as LNHDA and CDR2 as SQIVND (reference sequence). V lost 4 bases to trimming and J lost 0 bases; unmatched junction nucleotides: 10. The CDR3: CASSTLTSGDLAKNIQYF. The CDR3 DNA sequence: TGTGCCAGTAGTACCCTGACTAGCGGAGACCTAGCCAAAAACATTCAGTACTTC.